The clone carrying this T cell receptor beta chain came up many times. The target antigen is unknown. These data are taken from a study of CD8 T cells in ankylosing spondylitis. Study-wide findings and caveats: As reported, disease-linked clones showed significant enrichment in matched ankylosing spondylitis synovial fluid. Ankylosing spondylitis blood appeared to carry a characteristic TCR beta motif of seven to nine highly homologous variants.

In making TCR beta libraries, quantitative 5'-RACE with molecular barcodes was used. One entry per CDR3 protein, called by TCRdb with MiXCR from the 5' RACE reads. The top ten clones hold over 9% of a sample with 100,000 to 150,000 distinct CDR3 sequences, 6% to 8.5% of them seen once. The TCR was taken from a male donor with ankylosing spondylitis or in good health (not recorded which). The sample was blood, either unsorted or a sorted T cell fraction (not recorded which).

As DNA, the CDR3 is TGCAGTGCTAGAGAGGACAGGGGTTGGACCGGGGAGCTGTTTTTT. It yields the protein CSAREDRGWTGELFF. J is TRBJ2-2 and V is TRBV20-1; TRBD1 matches 9 bases. Germline V lookup: CDR1 DFQATT, CDR2 SNEGSKA (reference sequence). CDR3 length: 15 amino acids. Germline trimming cut 0 bases from V and 5 bases from J; bases unmatched to any gene: 4.